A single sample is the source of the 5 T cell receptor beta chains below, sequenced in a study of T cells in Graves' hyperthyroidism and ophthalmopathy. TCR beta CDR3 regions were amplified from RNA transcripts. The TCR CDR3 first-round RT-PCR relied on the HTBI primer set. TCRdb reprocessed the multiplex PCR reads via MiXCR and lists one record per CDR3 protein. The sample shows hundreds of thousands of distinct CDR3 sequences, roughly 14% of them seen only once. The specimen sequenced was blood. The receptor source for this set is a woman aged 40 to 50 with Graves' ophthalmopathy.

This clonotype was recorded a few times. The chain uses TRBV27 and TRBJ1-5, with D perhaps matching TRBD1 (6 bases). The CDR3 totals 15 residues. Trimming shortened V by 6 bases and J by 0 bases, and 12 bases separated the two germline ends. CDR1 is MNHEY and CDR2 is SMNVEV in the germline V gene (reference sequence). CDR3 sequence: CASSLQGFSNQPQHF. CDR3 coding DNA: TGTGCCAGCAGCCTACAGGGCTTTAGCAATCAGCCCCAGCATTTT.

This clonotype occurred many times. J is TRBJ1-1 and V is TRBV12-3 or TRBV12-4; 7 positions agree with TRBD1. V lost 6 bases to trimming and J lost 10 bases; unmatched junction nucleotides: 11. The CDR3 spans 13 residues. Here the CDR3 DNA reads TGTGCCAGCAGCCGAATCCGGACAGGATCAGCTTTCTTT. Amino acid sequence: CASSRIRTGSAFF.

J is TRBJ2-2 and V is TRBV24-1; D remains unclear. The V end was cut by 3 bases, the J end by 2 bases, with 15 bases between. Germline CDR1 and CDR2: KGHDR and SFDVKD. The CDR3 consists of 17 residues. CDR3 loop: CATSDATPTLNTGELFF. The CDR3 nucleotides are TGTGCCACCAGTGATGCTACACCTACTCTAAACACCGGGGAGCTGTTTTTT.

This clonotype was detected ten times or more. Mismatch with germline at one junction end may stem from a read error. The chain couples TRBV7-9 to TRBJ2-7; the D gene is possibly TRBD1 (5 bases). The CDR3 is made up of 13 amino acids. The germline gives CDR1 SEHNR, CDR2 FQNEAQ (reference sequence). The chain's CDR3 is CASSPQDTYGQYF. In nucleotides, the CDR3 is TGTGCCAGCAGCCCTCAGGACACCTACGGGCAGTACTTC. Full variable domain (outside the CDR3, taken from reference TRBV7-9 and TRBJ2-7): DTGVSQNPRHKITKRGQNVTFRCDPISEHNRLYWYRQTLGQGPEFLTYFQNEAQLEKSRLLSDRFSAERPKGSFSTLEIQRTEQGDSAMYLCASSPQDTYGQYFGPGTRLTVT.

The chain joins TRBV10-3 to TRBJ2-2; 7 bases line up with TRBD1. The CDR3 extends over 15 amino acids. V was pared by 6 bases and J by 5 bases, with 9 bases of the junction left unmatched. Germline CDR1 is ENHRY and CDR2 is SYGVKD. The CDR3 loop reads CAIRARAGGTGELFF. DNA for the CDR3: TGTGCCATCAGGGCCCGGGCAGGGGGAACCGGGGAGCTGTTTTTT.